This T cell receptor (beta chain) was recovered during a study of T cells after yellow fever vaccination. Via MiXCR, TCRdb re-called the 5' RACE reads, giving one row per CDR3 protein. The sample consists of 550,000 or so distinct CDR3 sequences, 15% to 20% of them appearing once. V gave up 3 bases and J gave up 9 bases, with 6 bases separating them. The CDR3 loop spans 11 amino acids. In this sample, this clonotype turned up a few times. The material was PBMCs, obtained 15 days after the yellow fever booster vaccination. This chain uses TRBV12-3 or TRBV12-4 with TRBJ2-4; D is unresolved. The source is a man between 25 and 39 years old who received the YFV17D yellow fever vaccine. The CDR3 loop reads CASSFVGIQYF. CDR3 DNA sequence: TGTGCCAGCAGTTTTGTAGGCATTCAGTACTTC.